The rows below give T cell receptor beta chains drawn from one sample of a study of shared clonotypes between healthy human individuals. Measured with immunoSEQ multiplex PCR; TCRdb has only the in-frame clones, and not every one. The table includes around 1 million clones, approximately 80% detected once. The specimen was memory CD4+ T cells sorted from blood. These receptors all stem from a man aged 18 to 30 in good health. Both conserved end residues are part of each CDR3. The order of the fields is CDR3 DNA, CDR3 protein, J gene, clone size, V gene, D gene. D genes are given only for firm matches. Clone sizes are given selectively: once, few, many, or a class where the clone is expanded.

DNA: TGTGCCAGCAGTTCGAACCCGGGACAATCGATACAAACTAGCACAGATACGCAGTATTTT
CDR3: CASSSNPGQSIQTSTDTQYF
J: TRBJ2-3
size: .
V: TRBV28
D: .

DNA: TGTGCCAGCAGCCGACAGGATTACGAGCAGTACTTC
CDR3: CASSRQDYEQYF
J: TRBJ2-7
size: .
V: TRBV7-9
D: .

DNA: TGCGCCAGCAGCTTCCGCGACTCCTACAATGAGCAGTTCTTC
CDR3: CASSFRDSYNEQFF
J: TRBJ2-1
size: .
V: TRBV5-1
D: .

DNA: TGCGCCAGCAGCCAGATACGGGACTACATCAATGAGCAGTTCTTC
CDR3: CASSQIRDYINEQFF
J: TRBJ2-1
size: .
V: TRBV4-1
D: TRBD2

DNA: TGTGCCAGCTCACCAGGGAAGGGGGGTGACTCACCCCTCCACTTT
CDR3: CASSPGKGGDSPLHF
J: TRBJ1-6
size: .
V: TRBV18
D: .

DNA: TGTGCCAGCAGCACCCGGACAGGGGTCCTTGAAAAACTGTTTTTT
CDR3: CASSTRTGVLEKLFF
J: TRBJ1-4
size: .
V: TRBV9
D: TRBD1

DNA: TGTGCCAGCAGGCCACTGGGGGCCCTAGGGGCTTTCTTT
CDR3: CASRPLGALGAFF
J: TRBJ1-1
size: .
V: TRBV27
D: .

DNA: TGTGCCAGCAGCTCCTACGGGACAACCTACGAGCAGTACTTC
CDR3: CASSSYGTTYEQYF
J: TRBJ2-7
size: many
V: TRBV5-6
D: .

DNA: TGTGCCAGCAGCTTACGCCAAGCGGCTGTTTCCGGGGAGCTGTTTTTT
CDR3: CASSLRQAAVSGELFF
J: TRBJ2-2
size: .
V: TRBV7-9
D: .

DNA: TGCGCCAGCAGCCACTCGGGGGGGAGCTCCTCCTACAATGAGCAGTTCTTC
CDR3: CASSHSGGSSSYNEQFF
J: TRBJ2-1
size: .
V: TRBV4-3
D: TRBD2

DNA: TGTGCCAGCAGCCTCACTCCACAGGGGGATAATTCACCCCTCCACTTT
CDR3: CASSLTPQGDNSPLHF
J: TRBJ1-6
size: .
V: TRBV5-4
D: TRBD1

DNA: TGTGCCTGGAGACCTAACAGGAACACTGAAGCTTTCTTT
CDR3: CAWRPNRNTEAFF
J: TRBJ1-1
size: .
V: TRBV30
D: .

DNA: TGCGCCAGCAGCCAAGCGGGGGAGGGTCAGCCCCAGCATTTT
CDR3: CASSQAGEGQPQHF
J: TRBJ1-5
size: .
V: TRBV4-1
D: .

DNA: TGTGCCAGCACCGGACAGGGTGCGAATCAGCCCCAGCATTTT
CDR3: CASTGQGANQPQHF
J: TRBJ1-5
size: .
V: TRBV28
D: TRBD1

DNA: TGTGCCAGCAGTTTTGAGTCATACTCTGGAAACACCATATATTTT
CDR3: CASSFESYSGNTIYF
J: TRBJ1-3
size: once
V: TRBV28
D: .

DNA: TGTGCCAGCAGTTGGGGTGGGCGTACAGCCGTAACCGGGGAGCTGTTTTTT
CDR3: CASSWGGRTAVTGELFF
J: TRBJ2-2
size: .
V: TRBV27
D: .

DNA: TGTGCCTGGAGCAAACAGAAAAACTCCTGGATGAACACTGAAGCTTTCTTT
CDR3: CAWSKQKNSWMNTEAFF
J: TRBJ1-1
size: .
V: TRBV30
D: .

DNA: TGCGCCAGCAGTGAAAGCGGGAGTGGGAACGAGCAGTACTTC
CDR3: CASSESGSGNEQYF
J: TRBJ2-7
size: .
V: TRBV10-2
D: TRBD2

DNA: TGTGCCATGATTTGGGCACTCGAGGGTTTGGATACGCAGTATTTT
CDR3: CAMIWALEGLDTQYF
J: TRBJ2-3
size: .
V: TRBV10-3
D: .

DNA: TGTGCCAGCAGCGCCCGACAGGGCACCGGGGAGCTGTTTTTT
CDR3: CASSARQGTGELFF
J: TRBJ2-2
size: .
V: TRBV7-2
D: TRBD1

DNA: TGTGCCGGATTAGACAGGGATAATTCACCCCTCCACTTT
CDR3: CAGLDRDNSPLHF
J: TRBJ1-6
size: .
V: TRBV6-7
D: TRBD1

DNA: TGTGCCTGTTACTTGAACACTGAAGCCTTCTTT
CDR3: CACYLNTEAFF
J: TRBJ1-1
size: .
V: TRBV30
D: .

DNA: TGCGCCAGCAGAGTTCACGGGGGCTCCTACGAGCAGTACTTC
CDR3: CASRVHGGSYEQYF
J: TRBJ2-7
size: .
V: TRBV5-1
D: .

DNA: TGTGCCAGCAGGGTAGAGGGGTTAGCGAACACTGAAGCTTTCTTT
CDR3: CASRVEGLANTEAFF
J: TRBJ1-1
size: .
V: TRBV6-1
D: .

DNA: TGTGCCAGCAGCGCGGCCCCTCTAGCGGGAGTATACAATGAGCAGTTCTTC
CDR3: CASSAAPLAGVYNEQFF
J: TRBJ2-1
size: .
V: TRBV9
D: TRBD2

DNA: TGCGCCAGCAGCCACTCCGGACAGGGGGCTAACTATGGCTACACCTTC
CDR3: CASSHSGQGANYGYTF
J: TRBJ1-2
size: .
V: TRBV4-3
D: TRBD1

DNA: TGCAGCGGGCAAACCTCTGGGGCCAACGTCCTGACTTTC
CDR3: CSGQTSGANVLTF
J: TRBJ2-6
size: .
V: TRBV29-1
D: .

DNA: TGCGCCAGCACCAAACAGGGAAAACGAGACAATGAGCAGTTCTTC
CDR3: CASTKQGKRDNEQFF
J: TRBJ2-1
size: .
V: TRBV23-1
D: .

DNA: TGTGCCAGCAGCGCCTCTAGGGGGGCTGAGGAGACCCAGTACTTC
CDR3: CASSASRGAEETQYF
J: TRBJ2-5
size: .
V: TRBV2
D: .

DNA: TGCGCCAGCAGCCAAGTCGAAATTAATCTGGGAAACTCTGGAAACACCATATATTTT
CDR3: CASSQVEINLGNSGNTIYF
J: TRBJ1-3
size: .
V: TRBV4-1
D: .

DNA: TGTGCCAGCAGCTTATGGGGGGCCGGCAATCAGCCCCAGCATTTT
CDR3: CASSLWGAGNQPQHF
J: TRBJ1-5
size: .
V: TRBV7-2
D: .

DNA: TGCGCCAGCAGCTTGGGGCCTACAGGGTGTAAAGGCTACACCTTC
CDR3: CASSLGPTGCKGYTF
J: TRBJ1-2
size: .
V: TRBV5-1
D: .

DNA: TGTGCCAGCAGTGAGGAGGGAGCCAAAAACATTCAGTACTTC
CDR3: CASSEEGAKNIQYF
J: TRBJ2-4
size: few
V: TRBV25-1
D: .

DNA: TGCGCCAGCAGCTTGGACACCTTGGGGGATTCACCCCTCCACTTT
CDR3: CASSLDTLGDSPLHF
J: TRBJ1-6
size: .
V: TRBV5-1
D: .

DNA: TGTGCCAGCAGCGGCAGGGAGGGGGTTGAGCCTGAAGCTTTCTTT
CDR3: CASSGREGVEPEAFF
J: TRBJ1-1
size: few
V: TRBV5-6
D: .

DNA: TGTGCCAGCAGTGAAGCCGGGACCGTCAGGAGGGAGACCCAGTACTTC
CDR3: CASSEAGTVRRETQYF
J: TRBJ2-5
size: many
V: TRBV2
D: .

DNA: TGCGCCAGCAGCTCAGGGGGCGATGGGACTGAAGCTTTCTTT
CDR3: CASSSGGDGTEAFF
J: TRBJ1-1
size: .
V: TRBV5-1
D: TRBD1

DNA: TGTGCCTGGAAGCGGGGGGGCGCCGAATTCAGGCCTGTATCCTACGAGCAGTACTTC
CDR3: CAWKRGGAEFRPVSYEQYF
J: TRBJ2-7
size: .
V: TRBV30
D: TRBD2

DNA: TGTGCCAGCAGGGGCGGGGCTGCAACTAATGAAAAACTGTTTTTT
CDR3: CASRGGAATNEKLFF
J: TRBJ1-4
size: .
V: TRBV28
D: .

DNA: TGTGCCAGCAGCCCCGACGAAAGAAACACCATATATTTT
CDR3: CASSPDERNTIYF
J: TRBJ1-3
size: .
V: TRBV7-8
D: .

DNA: TGTGCCAGCTCCGAGGCGGTTAACTATGGCTACACCTTC
CDR3: CASSEAVNYGYTF
J: TRBJ1-2
size: few
V: TRBV6-1
D: .

DNA: TGTGCCAGCTCACCAGGGGCGTACGGTGAAGCTTTCTTT
CDR3: CASSPGAYGEAFF
J: TRBJ1-1
size: .
V: TRBV18
D: .

DNA: TGTGCCAGCAGCGTACTAGCGGGAGTTGGGGATACGCAGTATTTT
CDR3: CASSVLAGVGDTQYF
J: TRBJ2-3
size: .
V: TRBV9
D: TRBD2

DNA: TGCAGCGTTGGTGTAGGGGTAGGCGGGGAGCTGTTTTTT
CDR3: CSVGVGVGGELFF
J: TRBJ2-2
size: .
V: TRBV29-1
D: .

DNA: TGCGCCAGCAGCTCCCCGACCGGGCCAGCTTTCTTT
CDR3: CASSSPTGPAFF
J: TRBJ1-1
size: few
V: TRBV5-1
D: .

DNA: TGTGCCAGCAGCTTAGCGGGGGGCTGGGACACCGGGGAGCTGTTTTTT
CDR3: CASSLAGGWDTGELFF
J: TRBJ2-2
size: few
V: TRBV7-6
D: .

DNA: TGTGCCAGCAGCTCCCCCGAGGGAGGAGGGACCCAGTACTTC
CDR3: CASSSPEGGGTQYF
J: TRBJ2-5
size: .
V: TRBV7-2
D: .

DNA: TGTGCCAGCAGCGAAGGGTCTGGAAACACCATATATTTT
CDR3: CASSEGSGNTIYF
J: TRBJ1-3
size: .
V: TRBV9
D: .

DNA: TGTGCCACCAGGACAGGGGGGAACTCTGGGGCCAACGTCCTGACTTTC
CDR3: CATRTGGNSGANVLTF
J: TRBJ2-6
size: .
V: TRBV7-2
D: TRBD1

DNA: TGTGCCAGCTCAAGGGACAGGGGGACGGGTCAGCCCCAGCATTTT
CDR3: CASSRDRGTGQPQHF
J: TRBJ1-5
size: .
V: TRBV18
D: TRBD1

DNA: TGTGCCAGCTCACTCACAGGGACGGATCAGCCCCAGCATTTT
CDR3: CASSLTGTDQPQHF
J: TRBJ1-5
size: .
V: TRBV18
D: .

DNA: TGTGCCAGCAGCCAATCGGGACTAGCGGGGGACGGTGAGCAGTTCTTC
CDR3: CASSQSGLAGDGEQFF
J: TRBJ2-1
size: .
V: TRBV4-2
D: TRBD2

DNA: TGTGCCACCAGCAGAGTGGGGGACCCAGCGTATCAGCCCCAGCATTTT
CDR3: CATSRVGDPAYQPQHF
J: TRBJ1-5
size: once
V: TRBV15
D: .

DNA: TGTGCCAGCTCACCAGGGGGAAATTCACCCCTCCACTTT
CDR3: CASSPGGNSPLHF
J: TRBJ1-6
size: .
V: TRBV18
D: .

DNA: TGCGCCAGCAGTGAGTCGAGACAGGGAAATTCACCCCTCCACTTT
CDR3: CASSESRQGNSPLHF
J: TRBJ1-6
size: .
V: TRBV10-1
D: TRBD1

DNA: TGTGCCAGCAGCCCCACCGAAATAGCGTACAATGAGCAGTTCTTC
CDR3: CASSPTEIAYNEQFF
J: TRBJ2-1
size: .
V: TRBV7-6
D: .

DNA: TGCGCCAGCAGCCAAGGACTAGCGGGGGCCCAGGGGCAGTATTTT
CDR3: CASSQGLAGAQGQYF
J: TRBJ2-3
size: .
V: TRBV4-1
D: TRBD2

DNA: TGTGCCAGCAGGGGACAGGTCTACGAGCAGTACTTC
CDR3: CASRGQVYEQYF
J: TRBJ2-7
size: .
V: TRBV6-1
D: TRBD1

DNA: TGTGCCAGCAGTGACCGACAAAACGGGATCTACGAGCAGTACTTC
CDR3: CASSDRQNGIYEQYF
J: TRBJ2-7
size: .
V: TRBV6-6
D: .